This T cell receptor beta chain was captured by sequencing in a study of identical twins. Template switching added a universal primer site, and cDNA bore unique molecular identifiers. TCRdb independently ran MiXCR on the 5' RACE reads; one entry per CDR3 protein. The sample lists nearly 650,000 distinct CDR3 sequences; 7.1% were seen once. The sample holds many counts of this clonotype. These data also featured in a second study, about yellow fever vaccine responses in identical twins.

Source material: PBMCs. The sequence came from a woman aged 18-30 years in good health.

CDR3 residues: CASKGAVYEQYF. The CDR3 DNA follows: TGTGCCAGTAAGGGGGCAGTCTACGAGCAGTACTTC. The chain recombines TRBV28 with TRBJ2-7; 7 nucleotides match TRBD1. Per germline, CDR1 MDHEN and CDR2 SYDVKM. The CDR3 is 12 residues long. V was pared by 9 bases and J by 3 bases, with 5 bases of the junction left unmatched.